This TCR beta chain derives from a study of OX40 agonist ivuxolimab in advanced cancers. Background on the whole study: The costimulatory receptor OX40 (CD134) was targeted by ivuxolimab, a fully human IgG2 agonistic monoclonal antibody. Intravenous ivuxolimab was administered to patients every 2 weeks at six dose levels: 0.01, 0.1, 0.3, 1.5, 3 and 10 mg/kg. Among the 50 to 55 dose-escalation patients, about 19 had hepatocellular carcinoma, 15 or so melanoma, 9 renal cell carcinoma and 9 head and neck cancer. A male proportion of roughly 85% and a mean age of 60 years, ranging from 23 to 79, were recorded for the dose-escalation cohort. Prior anti-PD-1, anti-PD-L1 or anti-CTLA-4 therapy was permitted, and roughly two fifths of dose-escalation patients had received checkpoint inhibitors. Partial responses were achieved by three dose-escalation patients, of whom one had hepatocellular carcinoma and two had cutaneous melanoma. Peripheral TCRbeta sequencing was intended to test whether TCR sequence diversity was altered and clonal T-cell expansion was caused by ivuxolimab. The paper reports the monotherapy dose-escalation portion (N of about 54 patients) of the phase I ivuxolimab trial. General conclusions and limits of the study: Low levels of normalized T-cell clonal expansion were also seen in some patients who did not respond. Partial responders in the 0.1-3.0 mg/kg groups had among the lowest normalized peripheral clonal expansion, especially among CD8+ T cells. At doses of 0.1 to 3.0 mg/kg, clonal expansion of both CD4+ and CD8+ blood T cells was observed from baseline to week 6. On average, CD8+ T cells showed more expanded clones than CD4+ T cells after ivuxolimab. Which antigens the clonally expanded peripheral T cells were specific for was not determined.

Patients with autoimmune disease history or receiving systemic immunosuppression were excluded from the trial. Peripheral blood for TCR sequencing was drawn from every dose cohort at baseline, at cycle 4 day 1 and at cycle 7 day 1. The samples were drawn from a first-in-human, open-label, multicenter phase I dose-escalation trial of ivuxolimab. The trial enrolled adults with locally advanced or metastatic head and neck squamous cell, hepatocellular, melanoma or renal cell carcinoma. Before TCR sequencing, CD4+ T cells and CD8+ T cells were sorted from peripheral blood as separate populations. The V and J ends are trimmed by 3 bases and 5 bases, leaving 19 bases between them. CDR1 and CDR2 were assigned from the germline V gene (reference sequence) as MNHEY and SMNVEV. The CDR3 measures 16 amino acids from cysteine to phenylalanine. Only the CDR3 portion is preserved as DNA: 48 bases, with reading frame beginning at the first base.

For sequencing of the TCRbeta CDR3 region, genomic DNA was extracted from the sorted cells. The immunoSEQ Assay was used to sequence the TCRbeta CDR3 regions. TCRdb limited this immuneACCESS table to in-frame rearrangements with V and J called. A share of clones is missing; checked studies link under half to unresolved V genes, and the rest is unexplained. For this sample there are 70,000 to 85,000 clones; 65% to 90% appear just once. 1.5% to 2% of the sample is held by the ten biggest clonotypes. Comment on this clone: Its recognized antigen is unknown. No base quality information exists; no much larger clone differs at one position.

The rearranged segments are TRBV27 and TRBJ1-2; TRBD1 is a weak D gene call, 6 bases matching. This sequence originates from an adult with an advanced solid tumor such as melanoma, head and neck, liver or kidney cancer. The specimen comprised CD4+ or CD8+ T cells sorted from blood, sampled in a trial of the OX40 agonist ivuxolimab. The CDR3 reads CASSFGGAVPSYGYTF. The sequenced DNA: TGTGCCAGCAGTTTTGGGGGGGCGGTCCCTTCATATGGCTACACCTTC.